This paragraph reports one T cell receptor (beta chain). This record belongs to a study of blood T cell repertoires in COVID-19. Study details: Italy, Spain and the United States were the sources of the convalescent and acute COVID-19 samples. Sample material is recorded as cDNA or gDNA derived from T cells, B-cell-depleted T cells, or PBMCs.

The CDR3 is 15 amino acids. V lost 8 bases to trimming and J lost 0 bases; unmatched junction nucleotides: 6. Germline-derived CDR1 and CDR2 are ENHRY and SYGVKD. As originally analysed: Counts of nucleated cells, estimated from reference gene primer amplification, were obtained. The assay was immunoSEQ multiplex PCR, and TCRdb's table has in-frame clones only and misses some. V, J and clone size were drawn from that table, and D and trimming were deduced from the DNA. The table shows 25,000 to 35,000 clones, with about 87% occurring only once. The TCR was taken from a man between 65 and 85 years old with active COVID-19. V is TRBV10-3 and J is TRBJ2-3; 9 bases line up with TRBD1. The sequenced material came from peripheral blood. CDR3 amino acids: CAISKGQGSTDTQYF. The CDR3 nucleotides read TGTGCCATCTCGAAAGGACAGGGGAGCACAGATACGCAGTATTTT.